Listed here are 10 T cell receptor beta chains from one sample, sequenced in a study of T cell repertoires in aging, cancer and after chemotherapy. Multiplex touch-down PCR with TRB-A/B primers amplified rearranged V-D-J TRB sequences. From the multiplex PCR reads, TCRdb called clonotypes with MiXCR, one entry per CDR3 protein. The profile shows 10,000 to 13,000 distinct CDR3 sequences, under 30% of them singletons. The template was genomic DNA from peripheral blood, not RNA. Specimen: blood. These receptors originate from a human donor in good health.

V usage is TRBV7-6 and J usage is TRBJ2-3; D uncertain. The CDR3 is 13 amino acids. V dropped 1 base and J dropped 5 bases, with 7 bases sitting between them. From germline, CDR1 is SGHVS and CDR2 FNYEAQ. The CDR3 DNA follows: TGTGCCAGCAGCTTAGTGGGTGGAGATACGCAGTATTTT. It is translated as CASSLVGGDTQYF.

This sequence joins TRBV30 and TRBJ2-5, with D perhaps matching TRBD2 (7 bases). Trimming stripped 2 bases from V and 2 bases from J, with 18 bases between. The CDR3 has 16 amino acids. Germline assignment: CDR1 GTSNPN and CDR2 SVGIG (reference sequence). The CDR3 region has the DNA TGTGCCTGGAGTCCACTTGGCGGGGGCCTACAAGAGACCCAGTACTTC. It translates to CAWSPLGGGLQETQYF. The full variable domain, its missing parts supplied by reference TRBV30 and TRBJ2-5, is SQTIHQWPATLVQPVGSPLSLECTVEGTSNPNLYWYRQAAGRGLQLLFYSVGIGQISSEVPQNLSASRPQDRQFILSSKKLLLSDSGFYLCAWSPLGGGLQETQYFGPGTRLLVL.

A single count supports this clonotype. The CDR3 here is CASSQDPRVGEQYF. In DNA, the CDR3 is TGCGCCAGCAGCCAAGATCCCAGGGTGGGAGAGCAGTACTTC. The chain is built from TRBV4-1 and TRBJ2-7, with D perhaps matching TRBD1 (5 bases). This CDR3 spans 14 amino acids. Germline lookup yields CDR1 MGHRA and CDR2 YSYEKL. The ends were cut back, 0 bases at V and 7 bases at J, with 13 bases in the middle.

The V call is TRBV12-3 or TRBV12-4, the J call TRBJ1-2; TRBD1 might be the D (6 bases). V lost 6 bases and J 1 base, leaving 12 bases between the germline ends. This CDR3 contains 14 residues. The CDR3 coding sequence is TGTGCCAGCAGGGCTCAGGGGATTAACTATGGCTACACCTTC. It specifies CASRAQGINYGYTF.

This clonotype appeared a few times. The chain is built from TRBV25-1 and TRBJ1-3; possibly TRBD1 for D (5 bases). The germline V and J ends were trimmed by 8 bases and 4 bases, with 12 bases remaining between them. Germline values: CDR1 MGHDK, CDR2 SYGVNS. The CDR3 loop spans 13 amino acids. The CDR3 DNA sequence: TGTGCCAGCCGACGGGACTTCGGAAACACCATATATTTT. Its translation is CASRRDFGNTIYF.

As to this clonotype: With a much larger clone just one base away, this may be a read error. The V call is TRBV6-6, the J call TRBJ1-6; D perhaps matches TRBD1 (5 bases). In germline, CDR1 is MNHNY, CDR2 SVGAGI (reference sequence). This CDR3 comprises 13 residues. The CDR3 sequence is CASSGTHGSPVHF. CDR3 DNA sequence: TGTGCCAGCAGCGGGACCCACGGTTCACCCGTCCACTTT.

The chain couples TRBV27 to TRBJ1-2, with D perhaps matching TRBD1 (6 bases). V gave up 2 bases and J gave up 8 bases, with 12 bases separating them. The length of the CDR3 is 13 residues. Germline CDR1 and CDR2: MNHEY and SMNVEV (reference sequence). CDR3 nucleotides: TGTGCCAGCAGTTTAATCGGGGGGCGCGGCTACACCTTC. Residues: CASSLIGGRGYTF.

This clonotype is categorized as medium-sized. The chain links TRBV15 to TRBJ2-2; perhaps TRBD1 as D (6 bases). This CDR3 has 17 amino acids. The V end lost 0 bases, the J end lost 5 bases, and 16 bases lay between the germline ends. Germline CDR1 reads LNHNV; CDR2 reads YYDKDF (reference sequence). The CDR3 nucleotides read TGTGCCACCAGCAGAGATCTTGGCAGGGGAAGGACCGGGGAGCTGTTTTTT. Translation: CATSRDLGRGRTGELFF.

The V gene is TRBV7-2, the J gene TRBJ1-2, with 7 bases matching TRBD1. With 4 bases clipped from V and 8 bases from J, the junction kept 7 bases outside the gene matches. This CDR3 spans 13 amino acids. Per germline, CDR1 SGHTA and CDR2 FQGNSA. The CDR3 DNA sequence: TGTGCCAGCAGCTCCGGGACAGCCCTAGGCTACACCTTC. Residues: CASSSGTALGYTF.

The V call is TRBV20-1, the J call TRBJ2-3; 8 bases match TRBD2. CDR3 size: 16 residues. In germline, CDR1 is DFQATT, CDR2 SNEGSKA (reference sequence). The trim removed 0 bases at V and 2 bases at J, leaving 7 bases unmatched. The CDR3 DNA reads as TGCAGTGCTAGAGATGGGACTAGGACTTACACAGATACGCAGTATTTT. Translating gives CSARDGTRTYTDTQYF.